A selection of T cell receptor beta chains follows, all from one sample in a study of identical twins. One entry per CDR3 protein results from TCRdb running MiXCR on the 5' RACE reads. The sample has hundreds of thousands of distinct CDR3 sequences, around 12% seen once. These sequences were also reported in another study, on yellow fever vaccine responses in identical twins.

The source material was PBMCs. The receptors stem from a woman between 18 and 29 years old in good health. Both conserved end residues are part of each CDR3. The D gene is left open where the match is weak. A row's size may be missing; if present it is once, few, many or a size class.

TRBD2 TRBJ2-5 TRBV10-2 few CASRPGTSLETQYF TGCGCCAGCAGGCCCGGGACTAGCTTAGAGACCCAGTACTTC
NA TRBJ2-3 TRBV9 NA CASSALPSIPSTDTQYF TGTGCCAGCAGCGCCCTCCCTAGCATCCCTAGCACAGATACGCAGTATTTT
NA TRBJ2-2 TRBV7-8 few CASSLAGGGNTGELFF TGTGCCAGCAGCTTAGCGGGAGGGGGGAACACCGGGGAGCTGTTTTTT
TRBD2 TRBJ2-1 TRBV7-9 few CASSLVLGGGPSREQFF TGTGCCAGCAGCTTAGTTTTGGGGGGAGGGCCATCGCGCGAGCAGTTCTTC
NA TRBJ2-1 TRBV11-2 few CASSLDHHRGGAGNEQFF TGTGCCAGCAGCTTAGATCACCATAGAGGGGGGGCAGGAAATGAGCAGTTCTTC
TRBD2 TRBJ2-5 TRBV9 few CASSVGPSGREAQYF TGTGCCAGCAGCGTAGGTCCCAGCGGGAGGGAGGCCCAGTACTTC
NA TRBJ2-7 TRBV5-1 NA CASSPGLDTLSSYEQYF TGCGCCAGCAGCCCTGGCCTCGACACGCTGAGCTCCTACGAGCAGTACTTC
TRBD2 TRBJ2-1 TRBV20-1 NA CSAFGGGPHEQFF TGCAGTGCTTTTGGCGGGGGGCCTCATGAGCAGTTCTTC
TRBD1 TRBJ2-1 TRBV25-1 many CASSWAGTGYNEQFF TGTGCCAGCTCCTGGGCCGGGACAGGGTACAATGAGCAGTTCTTC
TRBD2 TRBJ2-1 TRBV7-9 NA CASSEGTSGGREQFF TGTGCCAGCAGCGAAGGGACTAGCGGGGGTAGAGAGCAGTTCTTC
TRBD2 TRBJ2-1 TRBV2 few CASSVRRGGGNEQFF TGTGCCAGCAGTGTAAGGCGGGGGGGGGGCAATGAGCAGTTCTTC
NA TRBJ1-5 TRBV20-1 once CRTGGHSNQPQHF TGCAGGACAGGTGGCCATAGCAATCAGCCCCAGCATTTT
NA TRBJ1-5 TRBV11-2 NA CASSLVMVVQPQHF TGTGCCAGCAGCTTAGTTATGGTGGTTCAGCCCCAGCATTTT
NA TRBJ1-4 TRBV12-3/TRBV12-4 many CASSPQAPTNEKLFF TGTGCCAGCAGCCCCCAGGCCCCAACTAATGAAAAACTGTTTTTT
TRBD2 TRBJ2-5 TRBV20-1 NA CSAILTSGSRKETQYF TGCAGTGCTATCTTGACTAGCGGAAGTAGAAAAGAGACCCAGTACTTC
NA TRBJ2-7 TRBV12-3/TRBV12-4 few CASSLEQVYEQYF TGTGCCAGCAGTTTAGAACAAGTCTACGAGCAGTACTTC